Listed below are T cell receptor beta chains from one sample, sequenced in a study of cytomegalovirus exposure and HLA in healthy donors. Libraries were prepared by immunoSEQ multiplex PCR; TCRdb keeps only in-frame clonotypes and omits some of them. The table includes roughly 98,000 clones, over 70% detected once. The specimen was PBMCs. The source of these receptors is a young man in good health and CMV-seropositive. Each CDR3 is given with its conserved first and last residue. The D gene is left open where the match is weak. A row's size may be missing; if present it is once, few, many or a size class.

V gene,clone size,J gene,D gene,CDR3 DNA,CDR3 protein
TRBV7-8,.,TRBJ2-7,TRBD1,TGTGCCAGCAGCTTAACGGGACAGGGCCCCTACGAGCAGTACTTC,CASSLTGQGPYEQYF
TRBV2,.,TRBJ1-1,.,TGTGCCAATACAAGGTCCGGGAGGAACACTGAAGCTTTCTTT,CANTRSGRNTEAFF
TRBV2,.,TRBJ2-2,.,TGTGCCAGCAGCGCTACGTCGGGGTGGACCGGGGAGCTGTTTTTT,CASSATSGWTGELFF
TRBV15,.,TRBJ2-2,.,TGTGCCACCAGCAGAGACATTTTACTAGCTAACACCGGGGAGCTGTTTTTT,CATSRDILLANTGELFF
TRBV9,.,TRBJ2-3,.,TGTGCCAGCAGCGTAGCTACGGGTAGCAGGGGACGCACAGATACGCAGTATTTT,CASSVATGSRGRTDTQYF
TRBV11-2,.,TRBJ2-4,TRBD1,TGTGCCAGCGCGGGGACAGGACAAAACATTCAGTACTTC,CASAGTGQNIQYF
TRBV5-1,.,TRBJ2-2,.,TGCGCCAGCAGCTCCCGGACAGTTCAAACCGGGGAGCTGTTTTTT,CASSSRTVQTGELFF
TRBV5-1,.,TRBJ2-1,.,TGCGCCAGCAGCTTGGCCCCGACCCGACTAGAGGCTCCACAGTTCTTC,CASSLAPTRLEAPQFF
TRBV7-9,.,TRBJ2-7,.,TGTGCCAGCAGCGCGGACTACGAGCAGTACTTC,CASSADYEQYF
TRBV6-6,.,TRBJ2-2,.,TGTGCCAGCAGTCAACTAGGGAACACCGGGGAGCTGTTTTTT,CASSQLGNTGELFF
TRBV7-9,.,TRBJ1-2,.,TGTGCCAGCAGCTTAGACGGACTTGGGGGGGGCTACACCTTC,CASSLDGLGGGYTF
TRBV9,.,TRBJ1-2,.,TGTGCCAGCAGCGTAGATACAGACTATGGCTACACCTTC,CASSVDTDYGYTF
TRBV5-1,few,TRBJ1-1,TRBD1,TGCGCCAGCAGCTGGGACAGGGTGAACACTGAAGCTTTCTTT,CASSWDRVNTEAFF
TRBV5-1,.,TRBJ2-7,.,TGCGCCAGCAGCTTGGACTACCCGTACGAGCAGTACTTC,CASSLDYPYEQYF
TRBV10-2,once,TRBJ2-2,TRBD1,TGCGCCAGCAGTGAAGAGGGGGCGTTCTCCGGGGAGCTGTTTTTT,CASSEEGAFSGELFF
TRBV21-1,.,TRBJ2-7,.,TGTGCCAGCAGCAAAGATGCGCGCTTTCGGGACAGGGGGATGGACGAGCAGTACTTC,CASSKDARFRDRGMDEQYF
TRBV9,.,TRBJ2-5,TRBD2,TGTGCCAGCAGCGTAGGAACTAGCGGGGGGGCCGGGGTGGAGACCCAGTACTTC,CASSVGTSGGAGVETQYF
TRBV10-3,.,TRBJ1-4,.,TGTGCCACAGGGCTAACTAATGAAAAACTGTTTTTT,CATGLTNEKLFF
TRBV7-2,.,TRBJ2-2,TRBD2,TGTGCCAGCAGCCTTTCTAGCGGGCGGAACACCGGGGAGCTGTTTTTT,CASSLSSGRNTGELFF
TRBV28,.,TRBJ2-5,TRBD2,TGTGCCAGCAGTTTGCGACCTAGCGGACAAGAGACCCAGTACTTC,CASSLRPSGQETQYF
TRBV5-4,.,TRBJ1-1,.,TGTGCCAGCAGCTTGCAAACTGAAGCTTTCTTT,CASSLQTEAFF
TRBV27,few,TRBJ2-5,TRBD1,TGTGCCAGCCGGACAGGGGGCACGGCAGGCCAGTACTTC,CASRTGGTAGQYF
TRBV5-4,.,TRBJ2-7,TRBD1,TGTGCCAGCAGCTTCAAGGGGACAGGGGGAACCGAGCAGTACTTC,CASSFKGTGGTEQYF
TRBV5-6,.,TRBJ1-1,TRBD1,TGTGCCAGCAGCTTACTAGGGACAGGGGGAGATACTGAAGCTTTCTTT,CASSLLGTGGDTEAFF
TRBV19,.,TRBJ2-1,TRBD2,TGTGCCAGTAGTATATTCATATCCGGGACTAGAGGATATGAGCAGTTCTTC,CASSIFISGTRGYEQFF
TRBV23-1,.,TRBJ2-5,.,TGCGCCAGCAGTCACGAAGAGGCGGCATCCAAAGAGACCCAGTACTTC,CASSHEEAASKETQYF
TRBV6-1,.,TRBJ2-7,TRBD2,TGTGCCAGCAGTGAAGTTAGCGGGGTCTACTACGAGCAGTACTTC,CASSEVSGVYYEQYF
TRBV6-6,once,TRBJ1-2,.,TGTGCCAGCAGTCACGGAGGCAGCTACACCTTC,CASSHGGSYTF
TRBV11-2,.,TRBJ2-5,TRBD1,TGTGCCAGCAGCTCGCGGACGGACAGGGGGCAAGAGACCCAGTACTTC,CASSSRTDRGQETQYF
TRBV25-1,once,TRBJ2-5,TRBD1,TGTGCCAGCAGTGAACCGGGACAGAGGTTTGAGACCCAGTACTTC,CASSEPGQRFETQYF
TRBV25-1,.,TRBJ2-5,TRBD2,TGTGCCAGCAGTGAATATAGCGGGGGGCCTCTAGAGACCCAGTACTTC,CASSEYSGGPLETQYF
TRBV4-1,.,TRBJ2-1,TRBD2,TGCGCCAGCAGCCCCCTTCTAGCGGGCGTAAACAATGAGCAGTTCTTC,CASSPLLAGVNNEQFF
TRBV11-3,once,TRBJ2-1,TRBD1,TGTGCCAGCAGCTCGGGACAGCTATACAATGAGCAGTTCTTC,CASSSGQLYNEQFF
TRBV5-6,.,TRBJ2-2,TRBD1,TGTGCCAGCAGCTTGGGCTACGGACAGGGCCACGGGGAGCTGTTTTTT,CASSLGYGQGHGELFF
TRBV11-2,.,TRBJ1-3,TRBD1,TGTGCCAGCAGCCCCGGCAGGGGGCTATCCCGCTCTGGAAACACCATATATTTT,CASSPGRGLSRSGNTIYF
TRBV5-1,.,TRBJ2-7,TRBD2,TGCGCCGGCAGCTTGGAACGGCGGGGGGCCTACGAGCAGTACTTC,CAGSLERRGAYEQYF
TRBV7-3,.,TRBJ1-6,.,TGTGCCAGCAGCTTAATCAGGGGTGGGGATTCACCCCTCCACTTT,CASSLIRGGDSPLHF
TRBV2,few,TRBJ1-2,TRBD1,TGTGCCAGCACCCAACCCCGGGACAGGGGAGCCTATGGCTACACCTTC,CASTQPRDRGAYGYTF
TRBV4-2,.,TRBJ1-3,.,TGTGCCAGCAGCCACGCCGGACGGGGGAACTCTGGAAACACCATATATTTT,CASSHAGRGNSGNTIYF
TRBV30,.,TRBJ1-4,TRBD1,TGTGCCTGGAGTCCGGACAGGGGGGACGAAAAACTGTTTTTT,CAWSPDRGDEKLFF
TRBV27,.,TRBJ1-5,TRBD1,TGTGCCAGCAGCTTAAGACAGGGGGAAAATCAGCCCCAGCATTTT,CASSLRQGENQPQHF
TRBV18,.,TRBJ1-6,TRBD1,TGTGCCAGCTCGCGACAGGGGATTGATTCACCCCTCCACTTT,CASSRQGIDSPLHF
TRBV5-4,few,TRBJ2-7,TRBD2,TGTGCCAGCAGCACCACTAGCGGGGTATCCTACGAGCAGTACTTC,CASSTTSGVSYEQYF
TRBV11-2,few,TRBJ1-3,.,TGTGCCAGCAGCTTAGCACTCCGAAACACCATATATTTT,CASSLALRNTIYF
TRBV19,.,TRBJ1-1,TRBD1,TGTGCCAGTAGTCCCAGGGACAGTTGGATGGGGGGCACTGAAGCTTTCTTT,CASSPRDSWMGGTEAFF
TRBV6-4,few,TRBJ2-3,TRBD2,TGTGCCAGCAGCGAACGGGGGGGATGGTCAGATACGCAGTATTTT,CASSERGGWSDTQYF